This T cell receptor beta chain originates from a study of cytomegalovirus exposure and HLA in healthy donors. Study results and caveats: A list of 150 to 200 TCR beta chains associated with cytomegalovirus was given.

Separate from the roughly 700-subject first cohort was the approximately 120-subject validation cohort, to which the donors belonged. The protocol was immunoSEQ multiplex PCR, while the TCRdb copy is restricted to in-frame clones and leaves out a portion. In the table there are 95,000 to 150,000 clones, 85% to 90% of which are singletons. The CDR3 has 15 amino acids. Looked up from germline, CDR1 is MNHEY and CDR2 is SMNVEV (reference sequence). V lost 2 bases and J lost 2, with 12 bases in between. For this clone: Its antigen is unidentified.

The receptor comes from a woman in her 30s in good health and CMV-seronegative. The chain joins TRBV27 to TRBJ2-5; D is perhaps TRBD2 (5 bases). Sample: PBMCs. CDR3 DNA sequence: TGTGCCAGCAGTTTAACCGGCGGGCCTCAAGAGACCCAGTACTTC. It yields the protein CASSLTGGPQETQYF.